The clone carrying this T cell receptor beta chain was recorded at least ten times. As yet, its antigen is unknown. This sample is drawn from a study of blood T cells in healthy people across ages. Study results and caveats: Per million T cells, TCR beta diversity dropped about linearly as age rose. Fewer expanded clones and more diversity marked long-lived versus aged donors.

Combining a sample-barcoded 5' primer with a J-beta primer mix, a second PCR ran for roughly 6 to 11 cycles. The template-switch adaptor was a 5' adaptor with 12 random nucleotides. It tagged each cDNA molecule. TCRdb re-called the 5' RACE reads through MiXCR, storing one row per CDR3 protein. The data contain around 1,000,000 distinct CDR3 sequences, approximately 25% of them seen just once; the ten biggest clones take up around 0.75%. The CDR3 has 12 residues. CDR1 and CDR2 from the germline V gene are SGDLS and YYNGEE. Trimming left V 4 bases short and J 8 bases short, with 10 bases between. These data are also associated with another study on T cells of mothers and their children.

This sequence joins TRBV9 and TRBJ2-1; D unresolved. This clonotype was obtained from a girl aged 2 to 9 in good health. What was sequenced was blood. The CDR3 bases are TGTGCCAGCAGCTCAGACTTGGATGAGCAGTTCTTC. Encoded protein: CASSSDLDEQFF.